This T cell receptor (beta chain) was observed in a study of blood T cells in healthy people across ages (dated by TCRdb to the mid-2010s). Background for the entire study: In model experiments, template switching captured about one uniquely barcoded TCR beta cDNA molecule for every two T cells. The study analyzed two additional independent replicas of 1 million unique cDNA reads from the same blood draw for two donors, one aged 18 to 30 and one aged 80 or older. To avoid experimental bias, donors of different ages were spread randomly across the sequencing lanes. The study measured age-related changes in TCR beta repertoire diversity using deep sequencing normalized with unique cDNA molecular identifiers. Donors were grouped into four age groups: young (average about 15 years), middle-aged (approximately 41), aged (around 56) and long-lived (about 82). General findings and caveats noted by the study authors: Because donor CMV infection status was unknown, age-related changes in expanded clonotypes were potentially confounded. As age increased, observed TCR beta diversity per million T cells dropped in a roughly linear way, and a significant reduction was already evident by age 40. There was a strong correlation between observed TCR beta diversity and the percentage of naive T cells measured by flow cytometry. Compared with the aged group, more naive CD4+ T cells, fewer expanded clones and increased TCR diversity were shown by the long-lived group, suggesting age selection. Estimates of total diversity based on one million sequenced T cells were regarded as lower bounds and as underestimates. Conclusive comparison of naive and antigen-experienced compartments was prevented by the profiling of bulk unsorted PBMCs.

Receptor libraries were prepared by 5' RACE. These reads were obtained on an Illumina HiSeq 2500. A second PCR of roughly 7 to 11 cycles was performed with a sample-barcoded 5' primer and a J-beta primer mix. A unique molecular identifier was introduced onto each TCR beta cDNA molecule by a template-switch 5' adaptor carrying 12 random nucleotides. At least 3 million CDR3-containing paired-end reads were obtained from each sample. All of the RNA was converted into first-strand cDNA using the Mint cDNA synthesis kit, with a TRBC-specific oligonucleotide serving as the primer. After uracil-DNA glycosylase treatment, a first 18-cycle PCR used universal primers M1SS and BC2_uni_R on all cDNA. The published analysis was carried out like this. Normalization of each sample was performed by random selection of 1 million high-quality reads, each carrying a distinct molecular identifier. Reads with shared molecular identifiers were discarded instead of being binned into consensus sequences. MiTCR, set to a Q25 quality threshold and the strictest error-elimination algorithm, was used for CDR3 identification, clonotype clustering and error correction. A nonparametric unseen species model with Euler transformation was used to estimate lower-bound total TCR beta diversity. The public reads were reprocessed in TCRdb via fastp at Q25 and MiXCR, keeping in-frame beta chains. For every CDR3 protein sequence, its rows merge into one entry that carries the most common genes and DNA. TCRdb's processing, not the study's, gives the V and J calls here. The sample has some 1.6 million distinct CDR3 sequences on record, roughly 32% of them singletons. The ten largest account for approximately 11% of the sample.

Regarding this clonotype: No antigen is known for it. Base qualities are missing; no much larger clone stands one base away.

The germline V gene sets CDR1 to SGHAT and CDR2 to FQNNGV. Spanning cysteine to phenylalanine, the CDR3 consists of 15 amino acids. Only the CDR3 DNA is retained, 45 bases long and in frame from the first base. The germline V and J ends show losses of 2 bases and 3 bases respectively, and no gene match explains 2 bases of the junction. Donors were about 36 systemically healthy Caucasian individuals from Russia aged roughly 6 to 90 years. Each donor gave ten milliliters of peripheral blood, collected into EDTA-treated Vacutainer tubes. Ficoll-Paque density-gradient centrifugation was used to isolate PBMCs, with at least 7 million per sample. Trizol reagent was used to extract total RNA from PBMCs, with at least 6 micrograms per sample. For every donor, an aliquot of PBMCs went through flow cytometry to measure the percentages of naive CD45RAhigh/CD27high T cells.

This TCR was recovered from a young woman in good health. The sequence links TRBV11-2 to TRBJ2-7; TRBD2 matches 12 bases in the middle. Sequenced material: blood. The CDR3 protein sequence reads: CASSLLAGGLYEQYF. The nucleotide sequence is given as TGTGCCAGCAGCTTACTAGCGGGGGGGCTCTACGAGCAGTACTTC. The full variable domain, completed from the reference TRBV11-2 and TRBJ2-7 proteins outside the CDR3, reads EAGVAQSPRYKIIEKRQSVAFWCNPISGHATLYWYQQILGQGPKLLIQFQNNGVVDDSQLPKDRFSAERLKGVDSTLKIQPAKLEDSAVYLCASSLLAGGLYEQYFGPGTRLTVT.